Listed below are T cell receptor beta chains from one sample, sequenced in a study of blood T cell repertoires in COVID-19. Libraries were prepared by immunoSEQ multiplex PCR; TCRdb keeps only in-frame clonotypes and omits some of them. The sample includes more than 200,000 clones, more than 80% of them seen just once. The sequenced sample consisted of peripheral blood. The receptors shown here come from a man aged 25-45 years with COVID-19, enrolled during active disease. The CDR3 runs from the conserved cysteine through the conserved F or W. The D gene is left open where the match is weak. Clone size appears in some rows only: once, few, many, or a class for an expanded clone.

cdr3_length,d_call,j_call,clone_size,v_call,cdr3_aa,cdr3_nt
11,NA,TRBJ1-5,NA,TRBV6-5,CATGSNQPQHF,TGTGCCACGGGTAGCAATCAGCCCCAGCATTTT
15,TRBD1,TRBJ2-2,NA,TRBV19,CASSYRGENTGELFF,TGTGCCAGTAGTTACAGGGGGGAGAACACCGGGGAGCTGTTTTTT
13,NA,TRBJ1-1,NA,TRBV7-2,CASSLGPGAEAFF,TGTGCCAGCAGCTTAGGGCCGGGGGCTGAAGCTTTCTTT
15,TRBD2,TRBJ2-3,NA,TRBV5-4,CASSSSGRARDTQYF,TGTGCCAGCAGCTCTAGCGGGAGGGCCCGGGATACGCAGTATTTT
13,NA,TRBJ1-1,NA,TRBV7-2,CASSVQENTEAFF,TGTGCCAGCAGCGTACAGGAAAACACTGAAGCTTTCTTT
16,NA,TRBJ2-1,NA,TRBV11-3,CASSGEGASSYNEQFF,TGTGCCAGCAGCGGCGAAGGAGCGAGCTCCTACAATGAGCAGTTCTTC
17,TRBD1,TRBJ2-3,NA,TRBV24-1,CATSDWGTGRKADTQYF,TGTGCCACCAGTGATTGGGGGACAGGGCGAAAGGCAGATACGCAGTATTTT
16,TRBD2,TRBJ2-1,NA,TRBV9,CASSVGRREPYNEQFF,TGTGCCAGCAGCGTAGGTAGGCGGGAGCCCTACAATGAGCAGTTCTTC
14,NA,TRBJ1-6,NA,TRBV5-1,CASSLEGLNSPLHF,TGCGCCAGCAGCTTGGAGGGGTTGAATTCACCCCTCCACTTT
16,TRBD2,TRBJ2-1,NA,TRBV6-1,CASSEPLAGNFNEQFF,TGTGCCAGCAGTGAACCACTAGCGGGGAATTTCAATGAGCAGTTCTTC
18,TRBD2,TRBJ2-1,once,TRBV27,CASSLLGLALLSYNEQFF,TGTGCCAGCAGTTTACTGGGACTAGCCCTACTTTCCTACAATGAGCAGTTCTTC
15,TRBD1,TRBJ2-2,NA,TRBV7-9,CASSLIRGHTGELFF,TGTGCCAGCAGCTTAATCAGGGGGCACACCGGGGAGCTGTTTTTT
15,NA,TRBJ2-3,NA,TRBV7-8,CASSLALGFTDTQYF,TGTGCCAGCAGCTTAGCGCTAGGCTTCACAGATACGCAGTATTTT
14,TRBD2,TRBJ2-1,NA,TRBV10-3,CAISGREGRDEQFF,TGTGCCATCAGTGGACGGGAGGGGCGCGATGAGCAGTTCTTC
14,NA,TRBJ1-1,few,TRBV6-5,CASRETGWNTEAFF,TGTGCCAGCCGAGAAACAGGGTGGAACACTGAAGCTTTCTTT
18,TRBD2,TRBJ2-2,NA,TRBV5-6,CASSLMTSGRAVAGELFF,TGTGCCAGCAGCTTGATGACTAGCGGGAGGGCCGTTGCCGGGGAGCTGTTTTTT
16,TRBD1,TRBJ2-5,NA,TRBV4-2,CASSQDGQGLRETQYF,TGTGCCAGCAGCCAAGACGGACAGGGGTTGCGAGAGACCCAGTACTTC
15,TRBD1,TRBJ2-1,NA,TRBV29-1,CSTYRTGRTYNEQFF,TGCAGCACTTATCGGACAGGGAGGACCTACAATGAGCAGTTCTTC
15,TRBD2,TRBJ2-3,NA,TRBV11-3,CASSPSGGYTDTQYF,TGTGCCAGCAGCCCTAGCGGGGGGTATACAGATACGCAGTATTTT
14,NA,TRBJ2-2,NA,TRBV5-1,CASSSPGNTGELFF,TGCGCCAGCAGCTCGCCGGGGAACACCGGGGAGCTGTTTTTT
13,NA,TRBJ2-7,NA,TRBV5-1,CASSSLDRYEQYF,TGCGCCAGCAGCTCCTTGGACAGATACGAGCAGTACTTC
15,NA,TRBJ2-7,NA,TRBV7-2,CASSLSLGGPYEQYF,TGTGCCAGCAGCTTATCCCTCGGGGGGCCTTACGAGCAGTACTTC
14,NA,TRBJ1-1,NA,TRBV6-5,CASSGDILRTEAFF,TGTGCCAGCAGCGGGGACATCTTGCGGACTGAAGCTTTCTTT
13,NA,TRBJ2-7,NA,TRBV15,CATSRIQVYEQYF,TGTGCCACCAGCAGGATACAGGTCTACGAGCAGTACTTC
17,TRBD1,TRBJ1-6,NA,TRBV7-2,CASSLGTGYSLGSPLHF,TGTGCCAGCAGCTTAGGGACAGGGTATAGTCTAGGGTCACCCCTCCACTTT
14,NA,TRBJ2-4,NA,TRBV6-1,CASSGTDPKNIQYF,TGTGCCAGCAGTGGGACAGACCCCAAAAACATTCAGTACTTC
17,TRBD1,TRBJ1-5,NA,TRBV27,CASSSSLRGAINQPQHF,TGTGCCAGCAGTTCCTCTCTCAGGGGGGCTATTAATCAGCCCCAGCATTTT
16,NA,TRBJ1-1,NA,TRBV7-9,CASTRAYQARKTEAFF,TGTGCCAGCACCCGAGCTTATCAAGCCCGAAAAACTGAAGCTTTCTTT